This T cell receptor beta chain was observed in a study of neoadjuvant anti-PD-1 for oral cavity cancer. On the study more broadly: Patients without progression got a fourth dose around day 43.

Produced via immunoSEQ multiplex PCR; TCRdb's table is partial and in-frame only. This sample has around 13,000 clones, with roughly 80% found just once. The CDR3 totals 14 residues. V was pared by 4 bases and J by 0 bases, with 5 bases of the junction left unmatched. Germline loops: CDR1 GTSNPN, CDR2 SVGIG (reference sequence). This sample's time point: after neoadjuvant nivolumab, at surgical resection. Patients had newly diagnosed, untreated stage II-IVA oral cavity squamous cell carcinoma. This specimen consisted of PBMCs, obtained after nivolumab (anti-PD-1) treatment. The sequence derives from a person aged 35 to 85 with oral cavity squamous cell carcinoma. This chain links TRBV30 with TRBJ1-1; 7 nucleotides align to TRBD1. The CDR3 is CAWIPGTVNTEAFF. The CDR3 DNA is TGTGCCTGGATCCCCGGGACAGTGAACACTGAAGCTTTCTTT.